The clone carrying this TCR beta chain has more than one count but fewer than ten. Its antigen is unidentified. The CDR3 covers 15 residues. V trimming: 5 bases; J trimming: 3 bases; junction bases outside the gene matches: 8. The germline V gene has CDR1 MNHEY and CDR2 SVGAGI. Expressed TCRB transcripts got sequenced, as all isolated RNA was reverse transcribed. The repertoire was sequenced with immunoSEQ multiplex PCR; TCRdb's copy has only in-frame clones and lacks some. The sample carries about 650,000 clones, 12% recorded once. Based on CD45RO/CCR7/CD25/CD127/CD95/CD27, CD4+ regulatory, stem cell-like memory, naive and central memory cells were sorted. This entry is derived from a study of beta chain features in type 1 diabetes. Broader study findings: PCR might favor shorter templates, but any such skew would affect patients and controls equally. TCRB repertoires of naive, central memory and Treg cells appeared more similar among patients than among healthy donors. TCRB CDR3s were moderately but significantly shorter in Type 1 diabetes patients in all four CD4+ subsets.

What was sequenced was naive CD4+ T cells from blood. The chain links TRBV6-5 to TRBJ1-2; TRBD1 aligns across 8 bases. The origin of this receptor is a man between 25 and 39 years old with type 1 diabetes. CDR3 DNA sequence: TGTGCCAGCAGTCTGTACAGGGGGTGGGACTATGGCTACACCTTC. Translation gives CASSLYRGWDYGYTF.